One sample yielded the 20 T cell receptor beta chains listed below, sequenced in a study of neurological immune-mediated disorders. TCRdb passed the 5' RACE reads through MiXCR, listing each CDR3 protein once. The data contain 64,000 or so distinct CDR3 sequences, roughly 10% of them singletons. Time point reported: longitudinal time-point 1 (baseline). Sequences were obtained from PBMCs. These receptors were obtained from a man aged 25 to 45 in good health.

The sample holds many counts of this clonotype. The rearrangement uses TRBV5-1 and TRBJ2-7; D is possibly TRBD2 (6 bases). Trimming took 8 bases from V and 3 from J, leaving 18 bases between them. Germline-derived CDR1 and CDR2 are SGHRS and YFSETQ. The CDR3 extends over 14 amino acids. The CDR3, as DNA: TGCGCCAGTTGCGCCGGAGGGTCTCGCTACGAGCAGTACTTC. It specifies CASCAGGSRYEQYF.

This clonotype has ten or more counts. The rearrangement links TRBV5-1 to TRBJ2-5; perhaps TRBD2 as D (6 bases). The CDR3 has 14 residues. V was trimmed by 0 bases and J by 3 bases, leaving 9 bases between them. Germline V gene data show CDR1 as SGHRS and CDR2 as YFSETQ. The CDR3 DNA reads TGCGCCAGCAGCTTGGGGCCGGGGGAAGAGACCCAGTACTTC. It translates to CASSLGPGEETQYF.

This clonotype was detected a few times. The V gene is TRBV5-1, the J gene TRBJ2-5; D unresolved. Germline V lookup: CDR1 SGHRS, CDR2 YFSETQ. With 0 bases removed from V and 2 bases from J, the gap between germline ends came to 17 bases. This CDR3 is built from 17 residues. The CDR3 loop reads CASSLGALASGQETQYF. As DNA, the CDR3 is TGCGCCAGCAGCTTGGGAGCTCTGGCGAGTGGTCAAGAGACCCAGTACTTC. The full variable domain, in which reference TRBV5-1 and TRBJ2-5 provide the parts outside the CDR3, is KAGVTQTPRYLIKTRGQQVTLSCSPISGHRSVSWYQQTPGQGLQFLFEYFSETQRNKGNFPGRFSGRQFSNSRSEMNVSTLELGDSALYLCASSLGALASGQETQYFGPGTRLLVL.

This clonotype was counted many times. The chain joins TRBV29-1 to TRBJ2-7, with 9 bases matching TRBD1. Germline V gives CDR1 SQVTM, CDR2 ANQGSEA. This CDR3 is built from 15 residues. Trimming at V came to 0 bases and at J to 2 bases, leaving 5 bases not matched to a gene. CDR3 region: CSVEDLTGGTYEQYF. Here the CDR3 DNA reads TGCAGCGTTGAAGATCTCACAGGGGGCACCTACGAGCAGTACTTC.

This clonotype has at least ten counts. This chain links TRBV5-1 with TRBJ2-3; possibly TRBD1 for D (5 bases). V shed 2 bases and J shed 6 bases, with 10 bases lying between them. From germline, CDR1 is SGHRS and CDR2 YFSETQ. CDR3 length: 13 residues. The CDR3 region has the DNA TGCGCCAGCAGCTTCAGGGATTGGGATACGCAGTATTTT. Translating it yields CASSFRDWDTQYF.

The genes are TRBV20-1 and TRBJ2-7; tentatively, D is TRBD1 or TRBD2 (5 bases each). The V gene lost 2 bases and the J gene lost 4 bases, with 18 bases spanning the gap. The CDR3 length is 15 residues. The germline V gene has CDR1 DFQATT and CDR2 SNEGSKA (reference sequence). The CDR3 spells CSARLATRGVYEQYF. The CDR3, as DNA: TGCAGTGCTAGACTAGCTACTAGAGGGGTATACGAGCAGTACTTC.

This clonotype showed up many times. The CDR3 loop reads CASSFRVNEQFF. CDR3 in DNA: TGCGCCAGCAGCTTCAGGGTGAATGAGCAGTTCTTC. The chain couples TRBV5-1 to TRBJ2-1, with D possibly matching TRBD1 (5 bases). The ends were cut back, 2 bases at V and 7 bases at J, with 7 bases in the middle. The CDR3 contains 12 residues. CDR1 and CDR2 from the germline V gene are SGHRS and YFSETQ.

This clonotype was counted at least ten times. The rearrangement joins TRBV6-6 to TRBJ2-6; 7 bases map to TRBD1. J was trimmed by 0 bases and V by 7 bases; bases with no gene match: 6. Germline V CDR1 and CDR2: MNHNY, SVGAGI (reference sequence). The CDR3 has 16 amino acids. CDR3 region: CASIGTVGSGANVLTF. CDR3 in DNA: TGTGCCAGCATTGGGACAGTCGGCTCTGGGGCCAACGTCCTGACTTTC.

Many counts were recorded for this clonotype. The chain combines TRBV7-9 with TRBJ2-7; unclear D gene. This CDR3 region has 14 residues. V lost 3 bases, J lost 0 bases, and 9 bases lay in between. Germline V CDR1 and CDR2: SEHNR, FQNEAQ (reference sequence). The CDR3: CASSFNDPSYEQYF. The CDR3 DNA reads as TGTGCCAGCAGCTTTAACGACCCCTCCTACGAGCAGTACTTC. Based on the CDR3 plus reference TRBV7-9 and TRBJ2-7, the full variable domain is DTGVSQNPRHKITKRGQNVTFRCDPISEHNRLYWYRQTLGQGPEFLTYFQNEAQLEKSRLLSDRFSAERPKGSFSTLEIQRTEQGDSAMYLCASSFNDPSYEQYFGPGTRLTVT.

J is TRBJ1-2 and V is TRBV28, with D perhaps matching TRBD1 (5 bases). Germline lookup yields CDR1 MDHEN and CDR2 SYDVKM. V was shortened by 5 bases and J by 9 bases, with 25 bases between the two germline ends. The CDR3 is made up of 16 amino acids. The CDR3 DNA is TGTGCCAGCAGTCCCCCACCACAGGTGCGCTTTGTAAGCTACACCTTC. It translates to CASSPPPQVRFVSYTF.

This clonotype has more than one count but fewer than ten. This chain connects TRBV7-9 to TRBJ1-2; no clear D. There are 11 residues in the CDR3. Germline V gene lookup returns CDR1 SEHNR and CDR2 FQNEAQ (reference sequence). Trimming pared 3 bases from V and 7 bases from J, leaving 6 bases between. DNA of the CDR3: TGTGCCAGCAGCTTGGGTACTGGCTACACCTTC. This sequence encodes CASSLGTGYTF.

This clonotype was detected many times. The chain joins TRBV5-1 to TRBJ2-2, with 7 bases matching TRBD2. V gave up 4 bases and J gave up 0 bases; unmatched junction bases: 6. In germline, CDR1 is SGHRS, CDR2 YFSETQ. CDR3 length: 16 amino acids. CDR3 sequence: CASSKISGTNTGELFF. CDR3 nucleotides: TGCGCCAGCAGCAAAATCAGCGGGACGAACACCGGGGAGCTGTTTTTT.

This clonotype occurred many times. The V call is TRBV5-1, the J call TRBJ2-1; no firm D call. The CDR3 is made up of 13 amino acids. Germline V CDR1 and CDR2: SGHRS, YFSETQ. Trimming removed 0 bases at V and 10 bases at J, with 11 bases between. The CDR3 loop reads CASSLDVGGEQFF. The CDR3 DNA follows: TGCGCCAGCAGCTTGGACGTAGGCGGAGAGCAGTTCTTC.

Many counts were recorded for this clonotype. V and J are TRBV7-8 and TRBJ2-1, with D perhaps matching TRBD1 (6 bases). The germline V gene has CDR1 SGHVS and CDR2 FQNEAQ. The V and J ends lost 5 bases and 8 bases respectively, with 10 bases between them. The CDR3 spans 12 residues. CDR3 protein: CASSPRGYEQFF. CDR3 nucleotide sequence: TGTGCCAGCAGCCCTAGGGGGTATGAGCAGTTCTTC. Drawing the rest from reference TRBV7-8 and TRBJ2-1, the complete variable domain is GAGVSQSPRYKVAKRGQDVALRCDPISGHVSLFWYQQALGQGPEFLTYFQNEAQLDKSGLPSDRFFAERPEGSVSTLKIQRTQQEDSAVYLCASSPRGYEQFFGPGTRLTVL.

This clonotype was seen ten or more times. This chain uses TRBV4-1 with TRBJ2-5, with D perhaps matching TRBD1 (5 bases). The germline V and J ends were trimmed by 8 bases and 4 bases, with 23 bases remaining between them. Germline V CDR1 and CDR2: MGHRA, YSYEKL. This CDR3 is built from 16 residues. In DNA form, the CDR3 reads TGCGCCAGCCGCCGATTCCCGCAGTCACAGGCAGAGACCCAGTACTTC. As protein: CASRRFPQSQAETQYF.

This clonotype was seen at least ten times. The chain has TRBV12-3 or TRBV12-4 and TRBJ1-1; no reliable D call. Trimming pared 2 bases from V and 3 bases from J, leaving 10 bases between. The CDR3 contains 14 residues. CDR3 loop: CASSLTAGDTEAFF. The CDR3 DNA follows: TGTGCCAGCAGTTTAACAGCCGGGGACACTGAAGCTTTCTTT.

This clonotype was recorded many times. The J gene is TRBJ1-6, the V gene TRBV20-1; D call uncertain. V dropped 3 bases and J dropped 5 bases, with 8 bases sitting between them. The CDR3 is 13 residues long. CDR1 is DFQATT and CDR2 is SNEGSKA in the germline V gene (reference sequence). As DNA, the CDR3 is TGCAGTGCTAGTTGGGAAAATAATTCACCCCTCCACTTT. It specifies CSASWENNSPLHF.

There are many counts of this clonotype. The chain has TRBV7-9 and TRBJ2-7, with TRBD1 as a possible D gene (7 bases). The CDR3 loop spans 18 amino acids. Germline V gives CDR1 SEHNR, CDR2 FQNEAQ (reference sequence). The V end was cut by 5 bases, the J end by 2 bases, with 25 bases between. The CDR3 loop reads CASSPEVLRDRRPYEQYF. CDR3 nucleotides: TGTGCCAGCAGCCCGGAGGTTTTGCGGGACAGAAGACCCTACGAGCAGTACTTC.

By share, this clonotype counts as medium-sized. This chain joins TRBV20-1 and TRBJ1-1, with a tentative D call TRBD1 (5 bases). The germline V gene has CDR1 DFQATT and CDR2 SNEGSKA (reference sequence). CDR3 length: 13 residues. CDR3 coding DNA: TGCAGCGTCCAGACGGGGTTCGGACAAGAAGCTTTCTTT. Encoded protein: CSVQTGFGQEAFF.

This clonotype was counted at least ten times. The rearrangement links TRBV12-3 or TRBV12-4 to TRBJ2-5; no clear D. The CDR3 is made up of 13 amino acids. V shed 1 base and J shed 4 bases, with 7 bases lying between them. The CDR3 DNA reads TGTGCCAGCAGTTTAGAGTCGCGAGAGACCCAGTACTTC. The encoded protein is CASSLESRETQYF.